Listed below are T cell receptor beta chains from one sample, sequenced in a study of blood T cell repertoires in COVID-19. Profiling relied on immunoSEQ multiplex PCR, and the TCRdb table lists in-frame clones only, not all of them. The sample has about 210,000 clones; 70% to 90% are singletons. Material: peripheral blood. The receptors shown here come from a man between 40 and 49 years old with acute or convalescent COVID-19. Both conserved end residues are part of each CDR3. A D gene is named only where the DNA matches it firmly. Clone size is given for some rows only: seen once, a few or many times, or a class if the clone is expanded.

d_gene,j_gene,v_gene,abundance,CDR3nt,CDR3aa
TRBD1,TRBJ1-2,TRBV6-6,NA,TGTGCCAGCAGTTACTCGATCAGTGGACAGGTCGGTGGCTACACCTTC,CASSYSISGQVGGYTF
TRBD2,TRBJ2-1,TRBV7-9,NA,TGTGCCAGCAGCTCCTATCCCTTACGGACTAGCGGGGGGGACAATGAGCAGTTCTTC,CASSSYPLRTSGGDNEQFF
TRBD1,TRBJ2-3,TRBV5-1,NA,TGCGCCAGCAGCTTGGGGCAGGGGGTGGCAGATACGCAGTATTTT,CASSLGQGVADTQYF
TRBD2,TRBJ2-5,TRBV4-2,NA,TGTGCCAGCAGCATCGCGGGGGGGCAGGAGACCCAGTACTTC,CASSIAGGQETQYF
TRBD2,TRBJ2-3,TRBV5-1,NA,TGCGCCAGCAGCTCGGTTACTAGCGGAGATACGCAGTATTTT,CASSSVTSGDTQYF
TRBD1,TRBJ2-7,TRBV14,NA,TGTGCCAGCAGCCAATGGACAGGGGGAAGTGACGAGCAGTACTTC,CASSQWTGGSDEQYF
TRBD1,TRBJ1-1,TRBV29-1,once,TGCAGCGTTCGCACAGGGGTTCGGGGCACTGAAGCTTTCTTT,CSVRTGVRGTEAFF
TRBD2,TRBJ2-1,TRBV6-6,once,TGTGCCAGCAGTTCCCCGGGACTAGCGTCGTATGAGCAGTTCTTC,CASSSPGLASYEQFF
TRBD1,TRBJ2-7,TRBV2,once,TGTGCCAGCAACCCGGGACAGAGACCCTACGAGCAGTACTTC,CASNPGQRPYEQYF
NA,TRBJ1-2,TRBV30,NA,TGTGCCTGGAGTAGGGAGGGAGAGGGGTATGGCTACACCTTC,CAWSREGEGYGYTF
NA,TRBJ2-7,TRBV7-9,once,TGTGCCAGCAGCGCAGATAAGACGCAGGGGCTTCCCTACGAGCAGTACTTC,CASSADKTQGLPYEQYF
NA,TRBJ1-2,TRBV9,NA,TGTGCCAGCAGCTTCTCCCCGGGGGGCGACTATGGCTACACCTTC,CASSFSPGGDYGYTF
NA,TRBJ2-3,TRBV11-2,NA,TGTGCCAGCAGCTTAAATGCGGAGGATACGCAGTATTTT,CASSLNAEDTQYF
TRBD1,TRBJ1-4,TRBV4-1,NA,TGCGCCAGCAGCCCGGGACAGGGGGCCTTTGCGTCTAATGAAAAACTGTTTTTT,CASSPGQGAFASNEKLFF
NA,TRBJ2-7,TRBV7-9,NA,TGTGCCAGCAGCTTACTGGTCCCGACAGAGAAAGGTTACGAGCAGTACTTC,CASSLLVPTEKGYEQYF
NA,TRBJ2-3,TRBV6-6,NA,TGTGCCAGCCGTGGGGACAACACAGATACGCAGTATTTT,CASRGDNTDTQYF
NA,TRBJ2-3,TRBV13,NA,TGTGCCAGCAGCCCCTTGAGGCGGACAGATACGCAGTATTTT,CASSPLRRTDTQYF
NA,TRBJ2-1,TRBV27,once,TGTGCCAGCAGTCCGTGGACAACCTACAATGAGCAGTTCTTC,CASSPWTTYNEQFF
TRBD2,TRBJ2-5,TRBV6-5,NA,TGTGCCAGCAGGAAAATAGCGCGGGAGGTGGAGACCCAGTACTTC,CASRKIAREVETQYF
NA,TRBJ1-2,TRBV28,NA,TGTGCCAGCAGTTACAGGGTTCATGGCTACACCTTC,CASSYRVHGYTF
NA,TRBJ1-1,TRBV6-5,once,TGTGCCAGCACGAGGACAGCGAACACTGAAGCTTTCTTT,CASTRTANTEAFF
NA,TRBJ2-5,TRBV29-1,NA,TGCAGCGTTGAAGTGGCAACAGGACCCCAGGGCCAGTACTTC,CSVEVATGPQGQYF
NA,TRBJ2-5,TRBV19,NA,TGTGCCAGTAGGGGTAGCGGCCAAGAGACCCAGTACTTC,CASRGSGQETQYF
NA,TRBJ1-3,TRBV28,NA,TGTGCCAGCAGTCTCGACTACTTGTCCTCTGGAAACACCATATATTTT,CASSLDYLSSGNTIYF
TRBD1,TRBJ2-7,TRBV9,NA,TGTGCCAGCAGCGGACGACAGGGGGCGCGCACCTACGAGCAGTACTTC,CASSGRQGARTYEQYF
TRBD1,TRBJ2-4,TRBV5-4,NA,TGTGCCAGCAGCTCAGGACAGGGGTGGAACATTCAGTACTTC,CASSSGQGWNIQYF
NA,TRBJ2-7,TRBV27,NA,TGTGCCAGCAGTTTATCCCCCAGGCAGTTTGGGGAGCAGTACTTC,CASSLSPRQFGEQYF
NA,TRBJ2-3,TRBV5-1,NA,TGCGCCAGCAGCTCCACCGTCCGGGGGGATACGCAGTATTTT,CASSSTVRGDTQYF
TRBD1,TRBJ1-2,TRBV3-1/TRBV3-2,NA,TGTGCCAGCAGCCCCCGGCGACAGGGCGGCTATGGCTACACCTTC,CASSPRRQGGYGYTF
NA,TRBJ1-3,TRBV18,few,TGTGCCAGCTCACCTGGAGGGATGGACGGAAACACCATATATTTT,CASSPGGMDGNTIYF
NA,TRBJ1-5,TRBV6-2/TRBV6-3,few,TGTGCCAGCAGTTACAGAGATCCCCAGCCCCAGCATTTT,CASSYRDPQPQHF
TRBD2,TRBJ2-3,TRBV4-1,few,TGCGCCAGCAGCCAGCAGGTAGCGGGGGAGCCCCTCCTGGTGACGCAGTATTTT,CASSQQVAGEPLLVTQYF